A selection of T cell receptor beta chains follows, all from one sample in a study of blood T cells in healthy people across ages. Via MiXCR, TCRdb re-called the 5' RACE reads, giving one row per CDR3 protein. The sample records a few hundred thousand distinct CDR3 sequences, approximately 30% being singletons. Sequencing used blood. These TCRs come from a woman between 65 and 79 years old in good health. The CDR3 runs from the conserved cysteine through the conserved F or W. The D gene is left open where the match is weak. Part of the rows lack a size; the others show once, few, many or a class for expanded clones.

v_call	j_call	clone_size	d_call	cdr3_aa	cdr3_nt
TRBV20-1	TRBJ1-2	NA	NA	CSAINQGSYPSDGYTF	TGCAGTGCCATTAATCAGGGGAGTTATCCTTCCGATGGCTACACCTTC
TRBV20-1	TRBJ2-1	many	TRBD2	CSARTSGGFYNEQFF	TGCAGTGCTAGGACTAGCGGGGGATTTTACAATGAGCAGTTCTTC
TRBV12-3/TRBV12-4	TRBJ2-7	NA	NA	CASSLNPTGPHPLYEQYF	TGTGCCAGCAGTTTGAACCCTACAGGTCCTCATCCGCTTTACGAGCAGTACTTC
TRBV4-3	TRBJ1-4	few	NA	CASSQDGFTGDNEKLFF	TGCGCCAGCAGCCAAGATGGCTTCACAGGAGATAATGAAAAACTGTTTTTT
TRBV10-3	TRBJ1-2	few	TRBD1	CAISDLTGGARIDGYTF	TGTGCCATCAGTGACTTGACAGGGGGCGCGAGAATAGATGGCTACACCTTC
TRBV5-6	TRBJ1-2	NA	NA	CASSPITRPVYGYTF	TGTGCCAGCAGCCCTATAACAAGACCAGTCTATGGCTACACCTTC
TRBV27	TRBJ2-5	NA	TRBD2	CASSLQRLAGLETQYF	TGTGCCAGCAGTTTACAGAGACTAGCGGGTTTGGAGACCCAGTACTTC
TRBV12-3/TRBV12-4	TRBJ2-2	few	NA	CASSLERTYQFQGELFF	TGTGCCAGCAGTTTAGAGAGAACATATCAATTTCAAGGGGAGCTGTTTTTT
TRBV6-2/TRBV6-3	TRBJ2-1	NA	NA	CASSYPGLHNEQFF	TGTGCCAGCAGTTACCCAGGGTTGCACAATGAGCAGTTCTTC
TRBV4-2	TRBJ1-1	once	NA	CASNFKPNTEAFF	TGTGCCAGCAATTTTAAACCGAACACTGAAGCTTTCTTT
TRBV7-2	TRBJ1-2	few	NA	CASSFAGGGYGYTF	TGTGCCAGCAGCTTCGCCGGGGGCGGGTATGGCTACACCTTC
TRBV20-1	TRBJ2-4	few	NA	CSAKRGQENIQYF	TGCAGTGCTAAGCGGGGACAGGAAAACATTCAGTACTTC
TRBV2	TRBJ2-7	few	NA	CASKWETEQYF	TGTGCCAGCAAGTGGGAAACCGAGCAGTACTTC
TRBV7-9	TRBJ1-3	NA	TRBD1	CASSLEDDRGHF	TGTGCCAGCAGCTTAGAAGACGACAGGGGACATTTT
TRBV29-1	TRBJ1-2	few	NA	CSVGGVDYGYTF	TGCAGCGTTGGAGGGGTTGACTATGGCTACACCTTC
TRBV9	TRBJ1-2	few	TRBD1	CASSAQITGGYGYTF	TGTGCCAGCAGCGCACAAATCACAGGGGGGTATGGCTACACCTTC
TRBV5-1	TRBJ2-2	NA	NA	CASKEAGLVTGELFF	TGCGCCAGCAAGGAGGCAGGGTTGGTCACCGGGGAGCTGTTTTTT
TRBV5-6	TRBJ2-1	NA	TRBD2	CASSLAVASGGGVEQFF	TGTGCCAGCAGCTTGGCCGTGGCTAGCGGGGGGGGTGTTGAGCAGTTCTTC
TRBV7-2	TRBJ1-2	few	NA	CASSSDRSRGIGYTF	TGTGCCAGCAGCTCCGACAGGTCCAGAGGTATCGGCTACACCTTC
TRBV10-3	TRBJ2-1	NA	NA	CAISDSGLLSWFF	TGTGCCATCAGTGACTCGGGACTCCTGAGTTGGTTCTTC
TRBV3-1	TRBJ2-1	NA	TRBD1	CASGAQGGAYNEQFF	TGTGCCAGCGGCGCACAGGGGGGAGCCTACAATGAGCAGTTCTTC
TRBV29-1	TRBJ2-1	NA	TRBD1	CSVSQGNEQFF	TGCAGCGTTTCACAGGGGAATGAGCAGTTCTTC
TRBV10-3	TRBJ1-3	few	NA	CAIRGVSGNTIYF	TGTGCCATCAGAGGGGTCTCTGGAAACACCATATATTTT
TRBV20-1	TRBJ1-2	NA	NA	CSARDESRREGGYTF	TGCAGTGCTAGAGATGAGAGCAGGAGGGAGGGAGGCTACACCTTC
TRBV29-1	TRBJ2-1	NA	TRBD2	CSVERLAGDPYNEQFF	TGCAGCGTTGAACGACTAGCGGGGGACCCCTACAATGAGCAGTTCTTC
TRBV12-3/TRBV12-4	TRBJ2-3	few	TRBD2	CASSTGGAKDTQYF	TGTGCCAGCAGTACCGGGGGGGCGAAAGATACGCAGTATTTT
TRBV4-1	TRBJ2-1	NA	NA	CASSQGWRGPHNEQFF	TGCGCCAGCAGCCAAGGGTGGCGGGGGCCCCACAATGAGCAGTTCTTC
TRBV29-1	TRBJ2-7	NA	NA	CSVDTGSYEQYF	TGCAGCGTTGATACAGGCTCCTACGAGCAGTACTTC
TRBV18	TRBJ2-1	NA	NA	CASSPQIDNEQFF	TGTGCCAGCTCACCACAGATCGACAATGAGCAGTTCTTC
TRBV4-3	TRBJ1-4	NA	TRBD1	CASSQDERTGLEKLFF	TGCGCCAGCAGCCAAGATGAGCGGACAGGACTAGAAAAACTGTTTTTT
TRBV5-1	TRBJ2-3	NA	TRBD1	CASSLTGTGDVGTQYF	TGCGCCAGCAGCCTGACCGGGACAGGGGATGTAGGTACGCAGTATTTT
TRBV5-1	TRBJ2-2	NA	TRBD1	CASSLKASGTGNTGELFF	TGCGCCAGCAGCTTGAAAGCTTCCGGGACAGGGAACACCGGGGAGCTGTTTTTT
TRBV20-1	TRBJ1-6	NA	NA	CSASRDVRRSPLHF	TGCAGTGCTAGTAGGGACGTGAGGAGATCACCCCTCCACTTT
TRBV27	TRBJ2-5	few	NA	CASSFRQGSQTQYF	TGTGCCAGCAGTTTTCGGCAGGGTTCGCAGACCCAGTACTTC
TRBV11-2	TRBJ2-5	NA	TRBD2	CASSPSAGGQETQYF	TGTGCCAGCAGCCCCTCGGCGGGGGGACAAGAGACCCAGTACTTC
TRBV7-2	TRBJ1-2	few	TRBD1	CASSPHGGQGYGYTF	TGTGCCAGCAGCCCGCATGGGGGACAGGGCTATGGCTACACCTTC
TRBV29-1	TRBJ2-5	few	TRBD2	CSVEIPMLAGRLTQYF	TGCAGCGTTGAAATTCCTATGCTAGCGGGGCGTCTCACCCAGTACTTC
TRBV20-1	TRBJ2-5	NA	TRBD2	CSARATSVGTSGGGETQYF	TGCAGTGCTAGGGCCACCTCCGTTGGGACTAGCGGGGGGGGAGAGACCCAGTACTTC
TRBV3-1	TRBJ2-1	NA	TRBD2	CASSHSGGPYNEQFF	TGTGCCAGCAGCCATAGCGGGGGACCTTACAATGAGCAGTTCTTC
TRBV20-1	TRBJ2-7	few	TRBD1	CSASNRGLYEQYF	TGCAGTGCTAGTAACAGGGGGCTTTACGAGCAGTACTTC
TRBV20-1	TRBJ2-3	NA	NA	CSAIRGGVDTQYF	TGCAGTGCTATACGAGGGGGAGTAGATACGCAGTATTTT
TRBV11-2	TRBJ2-7	few	NA	CASSIFRGGGEQYF	TGTGCCAGCAGCATCTTTCGGGGAGGAGGGGAGCAGTACTTC
TRBV7-3	TRBJ2-5	NA	NA	CASSLRGSDTRGRETQYF	TGTGCCAGCAGCTTAAGGGGCTCCGATACTAGGGGTCGAGAGACCCAGTACTTC
TRBV5-1	TRBJ1-4	NA	TRBD1	CASSQSTGYEKLFF	TGCGCCAGCAGCCAATCGACAGGGTATGAAAAACTGTTTTTT
TRBV5-6	TRBJ2-5	NA	NA	CASNHTQLGTLKETQYF	TGTGCCAGCAACCACACCCAACTTGGTACATTAAAAGAGACCCAGTACTTC
TRBV27	TRBJ2-7	few	NA	CASSPHITYEQYF	TGTGCCAGCAGTCCTCATATCACCTACGAGCAGTACTTC
TRBV29-1	TRBJ2-2	NA	NA	CSVEALTGELFF	TGCAGCGTTGAGGCGTTGACCGGGGAGCTGTTTTTT
TRBV5-6	TRBJ2-7	few	NA	CASKGAGGSYEQYF	TGTGCCAGTAAAGGAGCAGGGGGGTCCTACGAGCAGTACTTC